The next 17 T cell receptor beta chains were all read from a single sample in a study of technical replicates of blood from a handful of donors (dated by TCRdb to the late 2010s). To prepare the library, the immunoSEQ multiplex PCR assay was applied. TCRdb carries this immuneACCESS record with in-frame sequences only. Its versions omit some clonotypes, under half of them owing to an unresolved V gene in the studies checked, with the rest unexplained. The sample table contains about 81,000 clones; only one count was recorded for 96% of them. Together, the top ten hold 0.2% of the sample. The sequenced sample consisted of T cells isolated from PBMCs. The receptor set was obtained from a human donor in good health.

The chain combines TRBV28 with TRBJ2-3; 8 bases match TRBD1. The V gene's germline CDR1 is MDHEN and CDR2 SYDVKM. V was clipped by 3 bases and J by 2 bases; unmatched bases: 13. The CDR3 sequence is 18 residues long. The CDR3 DNA reads as TGTGCCAGCAGTTTGGGGCTACTCTGGGACAGGAACACAGATACGCAGTATTTT. Its translation is CASSLGLLWDRNTDTQYF.

A remark on this clone: Other DNA variants within this sample encode the same CDR3. The chain uses TRBV7-9 and TRBJ2-7, with unresolved D. CDR1 SEHNR and CDR2 FQNEAQ come from the germline V gene (reference sequence). The CDR3 covers 11 residues. V gave up 4 bases and J gave up 2 bases, with 3 bases separating them. The CDR3 region is CASSSTYEQYF. As DNA, the CDR3 is TGTGCCAGCAGCTCTACCTACGAGCAGTACTTC. Variable domain in full (rest from reference TRBV7-9 and TRBJ2-7): DTGVSQNPRHKITKRGQNVTFRCDPISEHNRLYWYRQTLGQGPEFLTYFQNEAQLEKSRLLSDRFSAERPKGSFSTLEIQRTEQGDSAMYLCASSSTYEQYFGPGTRLTVT.

The rearrangement joins TRBV5-6 to TRBJ1-4; 7 bases map to TRBD1. With V trimmed by 1 base and J by 5 bases, 11 bases remained unmatched. Looked up from germline, CDR1 is SGHDT and CDR2 is YYEEEE. This CDR3 has 17 amino acids. As DNA, the CDR3 is TGTGCCAGCAGCTTGCCCCCGGTTAGGGGGCCCAATGAAAAACTGTTTTTT. Protein sequence: CASSLPPVRGPNEKLFF.

This clone was observed once. The chain employs TRBV5-1 and TRBJ2-4, with D perhaps matching TRBD2 (5 bases). Germline assignment: CDR1 SGHRS and CDR2 YFSETQ. The V gene lost 2 bases and the J gene lost 3 bases, with 15 bases spanning the gap. The CDR3 runs 16 residues. In nucleotides, the CDR3 is TGCGCCAGCAGCTTCTTAGAACGTCGGGACAAAAACATTCAGTACTTC. Protein product: CASSFLERRDKNIQYF.

The chain recombines TRBV11-2 with TRBJ2-1, with D possibly TRBD2 on 6 matching bases. The CDR3 loop spans 15 amino acids. Germline CDR1 is SGHAT and CDR2 is FQNNGV. Trimming stripped 6 bases from V and 9 bases from J, with 21 bases between. The CDR3 region has the DNA TGTGCCAGCAGAATGGTTGGCGGGATCGTAGGTGAGCAGTTCTTC. It yields the protein CASRMVGGIVGEQFF.

V gene TRBV28 combines with J gene TRBJ1-5; D is unresolved. The germline CDR1 and CDR2 sequences are MDHEN and SYDVKM. V lost 7 bases and J lost 4, with 20 bases in between. The CDR3 consists of 16 residues. Written as DNA, the CDR3 is TGTGCCAGCATTTGGGCCAGCGGGGTAGATAATCAGCCCCAGCATTTT. Its translation is CASIWASGVDNQPQHF.

The CDR3 DNA reads TGTGCCAGCAGTTTATCGGTCCCCTCCTGGGCGGGAGAGACCCAGTACTTC. Translated, it gives CASSLSVPSWAGETQYF. The V gene is TRBV27, the J gene TRBJ2-5; a weak D match, TRBD2 (5 bases). The V gene lost 0 bases and the J gene lost 4 bases, with 18 bases spanning the gap. The germline gives CDR1 MNHEY, CDR2 SMNVEV (reference sequence). The CDR3 length is 17 residues.

V usage is TRBV30 and J usage is TRBJ1-5, with a weak D call TRBD1 (5 bases). Germline CDR1 GTSNPN, CDR2 SVGIG (reference sequence). This CDR3 is 14 amino acids long. The V end was cut by 2 bases, the J end by 1 base, with 9 bases between. CDR3 coding DNA: TGTGCCTGGAGTCGGGGGATGAGCAATCAGCCCCAGCATTTT. Translating it yields CAWSRGMSNQPQHF.

The chain is built from TRBV7-9 and TRBJ2-3; the D gene is possibly TRBD1 (6 bases). CDR3 size: 17 residues. V lost 3 bases and J lost 0, with 16 bases in between. Germline values: CDR1 SEHNR, CDR2 FQNEAQ (reference sequence). The CDR3 protein is CASSFPTGLSSTDTQYF. In nucleotides, the CDR3 is TGTGCCAGCAGCTTCCCGACAGGCCTCTCTAGCACAGATACGCAGTATTTT.

This clone appeared once. The V and J genes are TRBV5-1 and TRBJ1-2, with D perhaps matching TRBD1 (5 bases). V lost 0 bases and J lost 6, with 12 bases in between. The germline V gene has CDR1 SGHRS and CDR2 YFSETQ. This CDR3 has 14 residues. The CDR3 loop is CASSLVSRADGYTF. The CDR3, as DNA: TGCGCCAGCAGCTTGGTATCCAGGGCCGATGGCTACACCTTC.

The DNA of the CDR3 is TGTGCCAGCAATAACGGGGGGGACAGGAACACTGAAGCTTTCTTT. It yields the protein CASNNGGDRNTEAFF. The rearrangement links TRBV7-9 to TRBJ1-1, with 7 bases aligning to TRBD1. The CDR3 extends over 15 amino acids. Germline trimming cut 7 bases from V and 1 base from J; bases unmatched to any gene: 9. Germline CDR1 reads SEHNR; CDR2 reads FQNEAQ (reference sequence). The variable domain in full, completed from reference TRBV7-9 and TRBJ1-1, reads DTGVSQNPRHKITKRGQNVTFRCDPISEHNRLYWYRQTLGQGPEFLTYFQNEAQLEKSRLLSDRFSAERPKGSFSTLEIQRTEQGDSAMYLCASNNGGDRNTEAFFGQGTRLTVV.

The V gene is TRBV5-6, the J gene TRBJ1-1; D is possibly TRBD1 (6 bases). V lost 4 bases, J lost 1 base, and 17 bases lay in between. The CDR3 has 16 residues. Germline values: CDR1 SGHDT, CDR2 YYEEEE. The CDR3 loop is CASSSYQGQPNTEAFF. The CDR3, as DNA: TGTGCCAGCAGCAGTTACCAGGGACAACCGAACACTGAAGCTTTCTTT.

The chain joins TRBV7-6 to TRBJ2-2, with 11 positions matching TRBD2. Germline-derived CDR1 and CDR2 are SGHVS and FNYEAQ. This CDR3 spans 16 amino acids. The ends lost 2 bases at V and 1 base at J; junction bases unmatched: 0. The CDR3 DNA sequence: TGTGCCAGCAGCTTACTAGCGGGGGGGAACACCGGGGAGCTGTTTTTT. This translates into CASSLLAGGNTGELFF. The complete variable domain, with remaining parts taken from reference TRBV7-6 and TRBJ2-2, reads GAGVSQSPRYKVTKRGQDVALRCDPISGHVSLYWYRQALGQGPEFLTYFNYEAQQDKSGLPNDRFSAERPEGSISTLTIQRTEQRDSAMYRCASSLLAGGNTGELFFGEGSRLTVL.

The chain joins TRBV2 to TRBJ2-1; D is unresolved. This CDR3 is built from 9 residues. The germline V gene has CDR1 SNHLY and CDR2 FYNNEI. V dropped 11 bases and J dropped 8 bases, with 7 bases sitting between them. The CDR3 DNA reads TGTGCCGCCAGCGATGAGCAGTTCTTC. Translation gives CAASDEQFF.

This rearrangement joins TRBV12-2 to TRBJ2-1; the DNA was not used to check the table's D call, TRBD2. TRBV12-2 is a documented pseudogene. CDR3 length equals 19 residues. The CDR3 region has the DNA TGTGCAAGTCGCTTAGCCCCACCTAGCGGGACCCTCCCGTGTAATGAGCAGTTCTTC. Protein sequence: CASRLAPPSGTLPCNEQFF.

This chain joins TRBV30 and TRBJ1-1; possibly TRBD1 for D (6 bases). Germline CDR1 reads GTSNPN; CDR2 reads SVGIG (reference sequence). This CDR3 is built from 14 residues. V was pared by 2 bases and J by 0 bases, with 10 bases between. The CDR3 loop is CAWSSGTLNTEAFF. The CDR3 region has the DNA TGTGCCTGGAGTTCCGGGACACTGAACACTGAAGCTTTCTTT.

The CDR3 region is CASKGQGRTEAFF. In DNA form, the CDR3 reads TGTGCCAGCAAAGGACAGGGTAGGACTGAAGCTTTCTTT. The chain links TRBV6-1 to TRBJ1-1, with TRBD1 matching over 8 bases. After removal of 7 bases from V and 5 bases from J, the junction contained 6 bases not matched to a gene. CDR3 size: 13 residues. Germline CDR1 MNHNS, CDR2 SASEGT.